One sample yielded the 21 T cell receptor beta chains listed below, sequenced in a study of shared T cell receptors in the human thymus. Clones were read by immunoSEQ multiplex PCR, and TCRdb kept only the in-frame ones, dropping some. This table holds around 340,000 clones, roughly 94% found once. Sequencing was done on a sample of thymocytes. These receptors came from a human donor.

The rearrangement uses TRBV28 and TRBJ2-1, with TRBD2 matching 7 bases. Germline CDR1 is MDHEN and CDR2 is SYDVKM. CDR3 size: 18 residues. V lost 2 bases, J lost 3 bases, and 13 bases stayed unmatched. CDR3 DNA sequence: TGTGCCAGCAGTTTAGCCGACGCTAGCGGAGCAGTCTACAATGAGCAGTTCTTC. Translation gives CASSLADASGAVYNEQFF.

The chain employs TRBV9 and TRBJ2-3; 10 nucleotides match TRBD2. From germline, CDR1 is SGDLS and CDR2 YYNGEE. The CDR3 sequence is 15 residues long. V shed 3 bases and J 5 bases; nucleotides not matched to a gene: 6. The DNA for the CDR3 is TGTGCCAGCAGCGCGAGCGGGAGGGCTGAAGATACGCAGTATTTT. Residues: CASSASGRAEDTQYF.

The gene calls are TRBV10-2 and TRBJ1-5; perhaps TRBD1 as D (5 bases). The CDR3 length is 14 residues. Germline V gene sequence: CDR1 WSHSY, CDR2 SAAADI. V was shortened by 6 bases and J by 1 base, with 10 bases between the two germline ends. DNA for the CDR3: TGCGCCAGCAGGGTGGGGGGGAGCAATCAGCCCCAGCATTTT. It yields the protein CASRVGGSNQPQHF.

This chain's CDR3 is CASSGLGNRDFNEQFF. CDR3 nucleotide sequence: TGTGCCAGCAGCGGCTTGGGGAACAGGGATTTCAATGAGCAGTTCTTC. The V call is TRBV11-2, the J call TRBJ2-1; perhaps TRBD1 as D (6 bases). The CDR3 sequence is 16 residues long. Per the germline V gene, CDR1 is SGHAT and CDR2 is FQNNGV. The V end was cut by 5 bases, the J end by 6 bases, with 20 bases between.

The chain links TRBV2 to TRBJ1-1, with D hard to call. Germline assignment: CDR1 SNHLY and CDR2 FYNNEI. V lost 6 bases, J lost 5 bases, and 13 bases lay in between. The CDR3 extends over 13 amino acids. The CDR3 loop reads CASRTTGSTEAFF. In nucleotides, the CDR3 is TGTGCCAGCAGAACGACGGGTTCAACTGAAGCTTTCTTT.

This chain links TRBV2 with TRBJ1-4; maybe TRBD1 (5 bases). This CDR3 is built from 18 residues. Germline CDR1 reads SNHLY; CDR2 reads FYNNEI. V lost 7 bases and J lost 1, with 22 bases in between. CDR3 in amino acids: CASTWGPPERETNEKLFF. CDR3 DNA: TGTGCCAGCACCTGGGGACCCCCCGAAAGAGAAACTAATGAAAAACTGTTTTTT.

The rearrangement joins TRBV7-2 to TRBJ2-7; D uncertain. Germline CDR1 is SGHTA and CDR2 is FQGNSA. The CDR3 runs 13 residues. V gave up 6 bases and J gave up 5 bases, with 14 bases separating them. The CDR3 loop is CASSPLGLHEQYF. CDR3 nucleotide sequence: TGTGCCAGCAGTCCTCTGGGCCTCCACGAGCAGTACTTC.

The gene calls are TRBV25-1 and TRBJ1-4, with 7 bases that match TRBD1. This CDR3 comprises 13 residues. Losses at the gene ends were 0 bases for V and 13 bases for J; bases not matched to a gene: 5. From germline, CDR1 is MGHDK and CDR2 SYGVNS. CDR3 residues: CASSEYYRDRLFF. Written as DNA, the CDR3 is TGTGCCAGCAGTGAATATTATCGGGACAGACTGTTTTTT.

CDR3 protein: CASTISPRSSYEQYF. CDR3 coding DNA: TGTGCCAGCACAATTAGCCCGCGCAGCTCCTACGAGCAGTACTTC. The rearrangement uses TRBV27 and TRBJ2-7; D unresolved. The length of the CDR3 is 15 residues. CDR1 is MNHEY, CDR2 SMNVEV, per germline (reference sequence). Deletions cut 7 bases from V and 0 bases from J, with 16 bases between.

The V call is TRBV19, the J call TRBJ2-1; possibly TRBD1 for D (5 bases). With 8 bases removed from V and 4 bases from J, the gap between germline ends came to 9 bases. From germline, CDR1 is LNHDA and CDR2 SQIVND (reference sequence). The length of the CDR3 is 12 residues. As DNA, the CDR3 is TGTGCCAGTCAAAGGGGTTACAATGAGCAGTTCTTC. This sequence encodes CASQRGYNEQFF.

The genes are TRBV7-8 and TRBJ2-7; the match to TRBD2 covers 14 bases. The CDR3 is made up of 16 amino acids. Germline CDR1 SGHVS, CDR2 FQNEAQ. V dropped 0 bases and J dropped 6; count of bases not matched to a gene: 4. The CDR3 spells CASSLAGTSGRCEQYF. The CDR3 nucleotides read TGTGCCAGCAGCTTAGCTGGGACTAGCGGGAGATGCGAGCAGTACTTC.

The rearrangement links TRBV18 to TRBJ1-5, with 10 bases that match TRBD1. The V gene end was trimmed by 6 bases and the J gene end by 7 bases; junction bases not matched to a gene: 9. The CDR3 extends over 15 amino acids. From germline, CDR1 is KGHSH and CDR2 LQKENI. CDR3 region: CASSPFQDRGQPQHF. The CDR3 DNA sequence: TGTGCCAGCTCCCCTTTTCAGGACAGGGGGCAGCCCCAGCATTTT.

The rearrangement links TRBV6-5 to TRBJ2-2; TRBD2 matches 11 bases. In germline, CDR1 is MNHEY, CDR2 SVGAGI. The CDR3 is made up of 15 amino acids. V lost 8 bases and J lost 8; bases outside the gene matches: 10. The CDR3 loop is CASSPYSGRGGELFF. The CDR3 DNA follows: TGTGCCAGCTCCCCATATAGCGGGAGGGGAGGGGAGCTGTTTTTT.

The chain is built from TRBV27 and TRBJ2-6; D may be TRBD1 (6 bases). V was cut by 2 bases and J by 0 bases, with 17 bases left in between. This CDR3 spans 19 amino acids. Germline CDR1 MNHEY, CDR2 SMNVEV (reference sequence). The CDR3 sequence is CASSLEPGVLSSGANVLTF. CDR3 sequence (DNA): TGTGCCAGCAGTTTAGAGCCAGGGGTTCTTTCCTCTGGGGCCAACGTCCTGACTTTC.

The CDR3 DNA follows: TGTGCCAGCAGTCCCCGTCCGGGACAGGGGGCGAACACCGGGGAGCTGTTTTTT. Translation gives CASSPRPGQGANTGELFF. The chain has TRBV27 and TRBJ2-2; 11 bases agree with TRBD1. CDR3 length: 18 residues. With V trimmed by 5 bases and J by 0 bases, 8 bases remained unmatched. From germline, CDR1 is MNHEY and CDR2 SMNVEV (reference sequence).

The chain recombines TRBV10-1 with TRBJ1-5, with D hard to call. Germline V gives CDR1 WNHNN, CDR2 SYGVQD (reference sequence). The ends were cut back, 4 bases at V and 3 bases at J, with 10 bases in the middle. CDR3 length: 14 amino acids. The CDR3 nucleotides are TGCGCCAGCAGTGTGGAGTCACTCAATCAGCCCCAGCATTTT. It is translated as CASSVESLNQPQHF.

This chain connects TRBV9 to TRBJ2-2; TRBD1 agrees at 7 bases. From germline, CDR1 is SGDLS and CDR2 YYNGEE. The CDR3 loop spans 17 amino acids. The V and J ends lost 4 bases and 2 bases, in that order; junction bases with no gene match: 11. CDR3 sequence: CASSTARDRPNTGELFF. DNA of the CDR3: TGTGCCAGCAGCACAGCCCGGGACAGACCCAACACCGGGGAGCTGTTTTTT.

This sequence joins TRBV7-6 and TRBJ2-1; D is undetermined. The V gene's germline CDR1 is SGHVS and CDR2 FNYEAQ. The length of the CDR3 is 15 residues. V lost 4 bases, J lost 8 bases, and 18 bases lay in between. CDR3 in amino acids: CASSSTASTHDEQFF. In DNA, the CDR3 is TGTGCCAGCAGCTCCACGGCCTCGACGCACGATGAGCAGTTCTTC.

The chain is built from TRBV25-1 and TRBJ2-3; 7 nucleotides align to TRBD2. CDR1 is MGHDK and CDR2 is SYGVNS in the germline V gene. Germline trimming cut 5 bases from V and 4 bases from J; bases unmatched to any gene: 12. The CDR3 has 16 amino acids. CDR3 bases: TGTGCCAGCAGTTCAAACGGGGCGGGAGCGCCAGATACGCAGTATTTT. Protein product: CASSSNGAGAPDTQYF.

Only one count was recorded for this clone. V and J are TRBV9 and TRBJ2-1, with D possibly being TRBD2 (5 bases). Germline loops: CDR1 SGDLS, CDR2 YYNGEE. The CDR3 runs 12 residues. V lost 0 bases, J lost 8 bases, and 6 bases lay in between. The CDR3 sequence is CASSVVRDEQFF. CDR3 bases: TGTGCCAGCAGCGTAGTGAGGGATGAGCAGTTCTTC.

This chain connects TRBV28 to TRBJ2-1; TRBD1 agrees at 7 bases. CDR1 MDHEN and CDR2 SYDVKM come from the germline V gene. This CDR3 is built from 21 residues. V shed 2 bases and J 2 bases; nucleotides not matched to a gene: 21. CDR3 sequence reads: CASSLIKGTDHGTSPYNEQFF. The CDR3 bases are TGTGCCAGCAGTTTAATAAAGGGGACAGACCACGGGACCAGCCCCTACAATGAGCAGTTCTTC.